The 10 T cell receptor beta chains in this list originate from one sample, sequenced in a study of T cell repertoires in cytomegalovirus infection. TCRdb re-derived calls from the reads in MiXCR, one entry per CDR3 protein. The table includes about 83,000 distinct CDR3 sequences, 20% to 30% detected once. For these TCRs, the target antigens are not known. The input for sequencing was CD8+ T cells from cultured PBMCs, taken from culture after CMV antigen stimulation. These receptors were taken from a human donor in good health (CMV status not recorded). Some clones in this sample may be carry-over from other donors' samples.

This clonotype was seen at least ten times. The V gene is TRBV11-2, the J gene TRBJ2-2, with 10 positions matching TRBD2. The CDR3 is 16 residues long. After removal of 3 bases from V and 5 bases from J, the junction contained 6 bases not matched to a gene. The germline V gene has CDR1 SGHAT and CDR2 FQNNGV. The CDR3: CASSFSGRASTGELFF. Written as DNA, the CDR3 is TGTGCCAGCAGCTTCAGCGGGAGGGCCTCGACCGGGGAGCTGTTTTTT.

This clonotype was seen at least ten times. The V gene is TRBV7-2, the J gene TRBJ2-1; 9 bases are shared with TRBD1. The germline gives CDR1 SGHTA, CDR2 FQGNSA. The trim removed 3 bases at V and 7 bases at J, leaving 7 bases unmatched. CDR3 length equals 15 residues. Here the CDR3 DNA reads TGTGCCAGCAGCTTCGAACAGGGGGCAATGAATGAGCAGTTCTTC. Translated: CASSFEQGAMNEQFF.

This clonotype came up a few times. Germline and junction disagree at one end, which may indicate a read error. The V call is TRBV27, the J call TRBJ2-7; 11 bases line up with TRBD1. The germline V gene encodes CDR1 MNHEY and CDR2 SMNVEV (reference sequence). This CDR3 is 17 amino acids long. CDR3 in DNA: TGTGCCAGCAGTCCCGGGACAGGGGGTTATTTAGCCTACGAGCGGTACTTC. This encodes CASSPGTGGYLAYERYF.

This clonotype has just a few counts. This sequence joins TRBV10-3 and TRBJ2-1; 9 positions agree with TRBD2. Trimming took 3 bases from V and 8 from J; bases not matched to a gene: 2. In germline, CDR1 is ENHRY, CDR2 SYGVKD. The CDR3 is 13 residues long. CDR3 bases: TGTGCCATCAGTGACATAGCGGGGGATGAGCAGTTCTTC. Its translation is CAISDIAGDEQFF.

This clonotype was found many times. In nucleotides, the CDR3 is TGTGCCAGCAGCTTATTAGAGGGGACTCAAGAGACCCAGTACTTC. Its protein product is CASSLLEGTQETQYF. The J gene is TRBJ2-5, the V gene TRBV7-7; possibly TRBD2 for D (6 bases). CDR1 and CDR2 from the germline V gene are SSHAT and FNYEAQ (reference sequence). Trimming left V 2 bases short and J 2 bases short, with 12 bases between. This CDR3 is built from 15 residues.

A remark on this clonotype: A much larger clone differs from this one at a single base, so this may be a read error. The chain is built from TRBV5-1 and TRBJ2-2; the match to TRBD2 covers 10 bases. The V and J ends lost 4 bases and 4 bases, in that order; junction bases with no gene match: 10. Germline V gene lookup returns CDR1 SGHRS and CDR2 YFSETQ. CDR3 length: 17 amino acids. The CDR3 nucleotides read TGCGCCAGCAGCCCCTCTAGCGGGGGTTCGATCACCGGGGAGCTGTTTTTT. Amino acids: CASSPSSGGSITGELFF.

There are many counts of this clonotype. The gene calls are TRBV7-9 and TRBJ1-1, with D uncertain. The CDR3 loop spans 12 amino acids. Between the trimmed V and J ends, which lost 1 base and 8 bases, there was a span of 8 bases. CDR1 is SEHNR, CDR2 FQNEAQ, per germline (reference sequence). In DNA, the CDR3 is TGTGCCAGCAGCTTAGGAGGGTTAGAAGCTTTCTTT. Its translation is CASSLGGLEAFF.

This clonotype was detected a few times. This sequence joins TRBV4-3 and TRBJ1-1; 11 bases are shared with TRBD1. The CDR3 totals 15 residues. With 1 base clipped from V and 5 bases from J, the junction kept 3 bases outside the gene matches. The germline CDR1 and CDR2 sequences are LGHNA and YSLEER. The CDR3 coding sequence is TGCGCCAGCAGCCAAGGGACAGGGGGCGGAACTGAAGCTTTCTTT. Its translation: CASSQGTGGGTEAFF.

This chain connects TRBV6-5 to TRBJ2-7; TRBD2 aligns across 10 bases. Trimming at V came to 4 bases and at J to 0 bases, leaving 3 bases not matched to a gene. CDR1 is MNHEY, CDR2 SVGAGI, per germline. CDR3 size: 15 residues. The CDR3 reads CASSFTSGISYEQYF. Here the CDR3 DNA reads TGTGCCAGCAGTTTTACTAGCGGGATCTCCTACGAGCAGTACTTC.

This clonotype was picked up a small number of times. The V and J genes are TRBV6-5 and TRBJ2-1; possible D gene TRBD2, 5 bases. Germline V gene sequence: CDR1 MNHEY, CDR2 SVGAGI. CDR3 size: 13 residues. Trimming took 2 bases from V and 9 from J, leaving 11 bases between them. CDR3 DNA sequence: TGTGCCAGCAGTTACAGGGAAGAGGGTGAGCAGTTCTTC. Amino acids: CASSYREEGEQFF.